Included here is one T cell receptor (beta chain) sequence, with context. This record belongs to a study of sequential checkpoint blockade in melanoma. Study background: Arm A got nivolumab then ipilimumab; arm B the reverse, 1:1.

The CDR3 is made up of 14 amino acids. Germline values: CDR1 SNHLY, CDR2 FYNNEI. The trim removed 6 bases at V and 2 bases at J, leaving 3 bases unmatched. The sample's treatment: randomized to nivolumab then ipilimumab (arm A) or the reverse (arm B). No patient had prior DNA-damaging chemotherapy. PBMC sorting kept live CD3+CD8+ cells without CD19 or CD56. Clones were read by immunoSEQ multiplex PCR, and TCRdb kept only the in-frame ones, dropping some. The profile shows approximately 22,000 clones, roughly 78% of them singletons. Sequences were derived from CD8+ T cells sorted from blood (inferred from file names), sampled from a patient given nivolumab and ipilimumab in sequence. This receptor was identified in a human donor with melanoma. V is TRBV2 and J is TRBJ1-5; TRBD1 agrees at 8 bases. The CDR3 DNA sequence: TGTGCCAGCAGCATGGACAGGGGCAATCAGCCCCAGCATTTT. Protein sequence: CASSMDRGNQPQHF.